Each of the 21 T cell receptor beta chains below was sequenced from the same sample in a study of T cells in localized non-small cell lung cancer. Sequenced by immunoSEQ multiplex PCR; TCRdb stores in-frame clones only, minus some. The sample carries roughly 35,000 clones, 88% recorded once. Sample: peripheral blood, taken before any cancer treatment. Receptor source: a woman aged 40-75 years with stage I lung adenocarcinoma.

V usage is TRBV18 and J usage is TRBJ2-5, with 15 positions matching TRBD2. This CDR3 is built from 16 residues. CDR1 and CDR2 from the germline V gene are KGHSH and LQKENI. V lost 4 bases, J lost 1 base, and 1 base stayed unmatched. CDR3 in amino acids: CASSLGLAGGQETQYF. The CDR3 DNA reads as TGTGCCAGCTCACTGGGACTAGCGGGAGGCCAAGAGACCCAGTACTTC.

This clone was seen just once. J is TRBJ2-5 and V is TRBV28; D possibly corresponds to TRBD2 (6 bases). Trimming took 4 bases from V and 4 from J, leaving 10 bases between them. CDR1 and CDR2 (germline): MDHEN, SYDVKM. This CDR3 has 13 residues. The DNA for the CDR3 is TGTGCCAGCAGTTCGGGAGTTAGAGAGACCCAGTACTTC. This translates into CASSSGVRETQYF.

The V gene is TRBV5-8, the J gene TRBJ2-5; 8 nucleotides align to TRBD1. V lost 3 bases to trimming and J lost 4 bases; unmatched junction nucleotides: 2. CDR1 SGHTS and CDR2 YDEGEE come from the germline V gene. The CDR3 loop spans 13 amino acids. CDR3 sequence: CASSSTGVETQYF. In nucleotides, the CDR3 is TGTGCCAGCAGCTCGACAGGGGTAGAGACCCAGTACTTC. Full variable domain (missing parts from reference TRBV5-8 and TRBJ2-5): EAGVTQSPTHLIKTRGQQATLRCSPISGHTSVYWYQQALGLGLQFLLWYDEGEERNRGNFPPRFSGRQFPNYSSELNVNALELEDSALYLCASSSTGVETQYFGPGTRLLVL.

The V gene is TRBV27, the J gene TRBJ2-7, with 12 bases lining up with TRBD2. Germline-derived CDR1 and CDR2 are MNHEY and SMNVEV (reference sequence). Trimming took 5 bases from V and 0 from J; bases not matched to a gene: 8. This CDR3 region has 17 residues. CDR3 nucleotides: TGTGCCAGCAGTCCTCGGACTAGCGGGACTTTCTCCTACGAGCAGTACTTC. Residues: CASSPRTSGTFSYEQYF.

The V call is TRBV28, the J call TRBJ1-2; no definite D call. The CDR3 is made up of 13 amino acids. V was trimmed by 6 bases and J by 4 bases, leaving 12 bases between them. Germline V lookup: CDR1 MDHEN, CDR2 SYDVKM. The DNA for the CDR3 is TGTGCCAGCAGGGACCCAGGCTTCTATGGCTACACCTTC. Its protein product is CASRDPGFYGYTF.

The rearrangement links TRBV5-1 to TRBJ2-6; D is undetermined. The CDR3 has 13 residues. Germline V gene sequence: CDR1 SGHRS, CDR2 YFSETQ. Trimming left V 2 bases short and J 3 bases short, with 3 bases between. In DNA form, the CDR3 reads TGCGCCAGCAGCTTTGGTGGGGCCAACGTCCTGACTTTC. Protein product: CASSFGGANVLTF.

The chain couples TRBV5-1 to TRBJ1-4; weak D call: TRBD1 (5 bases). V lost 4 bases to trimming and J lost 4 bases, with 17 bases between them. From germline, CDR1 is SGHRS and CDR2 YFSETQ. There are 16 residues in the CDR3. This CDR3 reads CASSPDQGWGNEKLFF. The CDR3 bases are TGCGCCAGCAGCCCGGACCAGGGATGGGGTAATGAAAAACTGTTTTTT. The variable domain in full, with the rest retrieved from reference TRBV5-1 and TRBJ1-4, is KAGVTQTPRYLIKTRGQQVTLSCSPISGHRSVSWYQQTPGQGLQFLFEYFSETQRNKGNFPGRFSGRQFSNSRSEMNVSTLELGDSALYLCASSPDQGWGNEKLFFGSGTQLSVL.

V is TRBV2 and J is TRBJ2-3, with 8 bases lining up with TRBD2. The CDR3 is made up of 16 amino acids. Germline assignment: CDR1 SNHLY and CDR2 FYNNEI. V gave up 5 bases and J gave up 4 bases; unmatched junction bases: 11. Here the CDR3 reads CASSNDGRDVSDTQYF. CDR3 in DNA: TGTGCCAGCAGTAACGACGGGAGGGATGTTTCAGATACGCAGTATTTT. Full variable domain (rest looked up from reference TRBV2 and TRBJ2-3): EPEVTQTPSHQVTQMGQEVILRCVPISNHLYFYWYRQILGQKVEFLVSFYNNEISEKSEIFDDQFSVERPDGSNFTLKIRSTKLEDSAMYFCASSNDGRDVSDTQYFGPGTRLTVL.

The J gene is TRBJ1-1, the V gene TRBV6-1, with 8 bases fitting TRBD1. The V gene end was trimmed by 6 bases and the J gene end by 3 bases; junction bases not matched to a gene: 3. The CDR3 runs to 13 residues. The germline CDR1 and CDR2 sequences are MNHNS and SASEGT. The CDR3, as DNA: TGTGCCAGCAGGACACAGGGGGACACTGAAGCTTTCTTT. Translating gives CASRTQGDTEAFF.

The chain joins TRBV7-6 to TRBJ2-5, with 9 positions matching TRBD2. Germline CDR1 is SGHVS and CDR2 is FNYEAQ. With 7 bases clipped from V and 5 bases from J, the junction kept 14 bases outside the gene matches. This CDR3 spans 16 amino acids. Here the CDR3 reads CASNPPGLASVETQYF. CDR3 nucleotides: TGTGCCAGCAATCCTCCGGGACTAGCTTCAGTGGAGACCCAGTACTTC. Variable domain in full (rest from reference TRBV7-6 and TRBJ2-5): GAGVSQSPRYKVTKRGQDVALRCDPISGHVSLYWYRQALGQGPEFLTYFNYEAQQDKSGLPNDRFSAERPEGSISTLTIQRTEQRDSAMYRCASNPPGLASVETQYFGPGTRLLVL.

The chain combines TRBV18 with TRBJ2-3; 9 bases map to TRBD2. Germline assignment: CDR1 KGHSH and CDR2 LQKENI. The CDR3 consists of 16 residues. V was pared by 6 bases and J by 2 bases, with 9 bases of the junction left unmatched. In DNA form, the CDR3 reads TGTGCCAGCTCCCAGGGACTAGCTTATCTCACAGATACGCAGTATTTT. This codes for CASSQGLAYLTDTQYF. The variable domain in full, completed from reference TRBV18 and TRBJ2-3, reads NAGVMQNPRHLVRRRGQEARLRCSPMKGHSHVYWYRQLPEEGLKFMVYLQKENIIDESGMPKERFSAEFPKEGPSILRIQQVVRGDSAAYFCASSQGLAYLTDTQYFGPGTRLTVL.

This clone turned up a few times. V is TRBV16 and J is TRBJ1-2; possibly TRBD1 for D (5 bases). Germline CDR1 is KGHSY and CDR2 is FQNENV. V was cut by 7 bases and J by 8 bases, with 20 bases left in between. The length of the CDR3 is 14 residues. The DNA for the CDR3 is TGTGCCAGCATCGAACAGGACCGAGTCCAGGGCTACACCTTC. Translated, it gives CASIEQDRVQGYTF.

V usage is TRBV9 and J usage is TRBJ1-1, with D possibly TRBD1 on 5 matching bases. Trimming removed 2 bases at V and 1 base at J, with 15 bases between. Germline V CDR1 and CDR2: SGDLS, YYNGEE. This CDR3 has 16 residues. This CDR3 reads CASSVGVGGPNTEAFF. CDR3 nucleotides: TGTGCCAGCAGCGTCGGGGTGGGGGGTCCGAACACTGAAGCTTTCTTT. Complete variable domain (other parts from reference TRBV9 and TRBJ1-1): DSGVTQTPKHLITATGQRVTLRCSPRSGDLSVYWYQQSLDQGLQFLIQYYNGEERAKGNILERFSAQQFPDLHSELNLSSLELGDSALYFCASSVGVGGPNTEAFFGQGTRLTVV.

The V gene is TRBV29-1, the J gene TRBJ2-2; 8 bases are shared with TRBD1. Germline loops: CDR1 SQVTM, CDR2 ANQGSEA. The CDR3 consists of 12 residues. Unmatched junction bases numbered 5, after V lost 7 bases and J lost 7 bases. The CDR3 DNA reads TGCAGCGCCCGACAGGGGAACGGGGAGCTGTTTTTT. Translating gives CSARQGNGELFF.

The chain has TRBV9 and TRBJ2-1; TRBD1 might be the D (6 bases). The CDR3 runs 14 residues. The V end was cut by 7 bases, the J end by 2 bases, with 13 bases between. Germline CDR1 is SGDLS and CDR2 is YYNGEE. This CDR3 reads CASHPGETYNEQFF. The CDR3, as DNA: TGTGCCAGCCACCCAGGGGAGACCTACAATGAGCAGTTCTTC.

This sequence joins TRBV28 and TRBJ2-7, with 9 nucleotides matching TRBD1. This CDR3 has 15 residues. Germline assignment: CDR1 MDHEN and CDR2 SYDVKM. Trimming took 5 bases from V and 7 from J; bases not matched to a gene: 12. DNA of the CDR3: TGTGCCAGCAGTGCCACCGGGACAGGGTCGCTGGAGCAGTACTTC. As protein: CASSATGTGSLEQYF.

The CDR3 nucleotides read TGTGCCAGTAGTGCCGGGACAGGGGGATATCAGCCCCAGCATTTT. Protein: CASSAGTGGYQPQHF. The gene calls are TRBV19 and TRBJ1-5; TRBD1 matches 11 bases. The CDR3 sequence is 15 residues long. Trimming at V came to 5 bases and at J to 5 bases, leaving 5 bases not matched to a gene. The germline V gene encodes CDR1 LNHDA and CDR2 SQIVND (reference sequence). The entire variable domain, with the rest obtained from reference TRBV19 and TRBJ1-5, is as follows: DGGITQSPKYLFRKEGQNVTLSCEQNLNHDAMYWYRQDPGQGLRLIYYSQIVNDFQKGDIAEGYSVSREKKESFPLTVTSAQKNPTAFYLCASSAGTGGYQPQHFGDGTRLSIL.

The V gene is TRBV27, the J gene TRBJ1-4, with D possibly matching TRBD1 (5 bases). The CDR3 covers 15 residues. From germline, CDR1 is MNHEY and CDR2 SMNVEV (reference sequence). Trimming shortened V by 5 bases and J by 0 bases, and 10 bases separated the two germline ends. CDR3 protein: CASSLRVSTNEKLFF. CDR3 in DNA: TGTGCCAGCAGTCTCAGGGTTTCAACTAATGAAAAACTGTTTTTT.

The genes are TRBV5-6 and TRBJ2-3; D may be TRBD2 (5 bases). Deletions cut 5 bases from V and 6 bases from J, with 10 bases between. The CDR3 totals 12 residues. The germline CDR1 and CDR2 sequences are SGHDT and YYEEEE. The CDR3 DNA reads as TGTGCCAGCAGGAAACTAGGTGATACGCAGTATTTT. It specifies CASRKLGDTQYF.

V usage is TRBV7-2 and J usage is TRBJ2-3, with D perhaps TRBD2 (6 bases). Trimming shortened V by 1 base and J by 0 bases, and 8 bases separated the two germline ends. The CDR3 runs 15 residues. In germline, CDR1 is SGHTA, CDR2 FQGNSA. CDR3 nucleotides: TGTGCCAGCAGCTTAGACCGGGAGAGCACAGATACGCAGTATTTT. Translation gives CASSLDRESTDTQYF.

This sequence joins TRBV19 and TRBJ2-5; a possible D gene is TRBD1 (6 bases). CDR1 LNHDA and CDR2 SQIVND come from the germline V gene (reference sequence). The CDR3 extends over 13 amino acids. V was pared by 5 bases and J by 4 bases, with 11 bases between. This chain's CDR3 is CASSPGVRETQYF. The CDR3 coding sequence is TGTGCCAGTAGTCCAGGGGTTCGAGAGACCCAGTACTTC.